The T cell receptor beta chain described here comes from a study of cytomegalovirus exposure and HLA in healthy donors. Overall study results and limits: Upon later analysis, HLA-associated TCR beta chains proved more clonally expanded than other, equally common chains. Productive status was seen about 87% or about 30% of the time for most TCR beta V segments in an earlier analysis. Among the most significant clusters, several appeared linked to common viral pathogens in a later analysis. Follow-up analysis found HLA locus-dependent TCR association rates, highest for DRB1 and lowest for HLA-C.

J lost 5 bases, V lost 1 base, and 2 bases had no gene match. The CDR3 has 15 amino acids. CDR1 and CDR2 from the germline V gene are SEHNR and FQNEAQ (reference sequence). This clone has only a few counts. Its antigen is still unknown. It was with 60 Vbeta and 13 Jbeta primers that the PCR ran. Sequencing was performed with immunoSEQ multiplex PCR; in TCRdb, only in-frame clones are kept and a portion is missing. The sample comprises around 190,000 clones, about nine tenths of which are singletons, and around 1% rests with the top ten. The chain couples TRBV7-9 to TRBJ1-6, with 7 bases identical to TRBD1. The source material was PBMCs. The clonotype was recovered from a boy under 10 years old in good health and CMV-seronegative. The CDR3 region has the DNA TGTGCCAGCAGCTTAGGGGACAGAAATAATTCACCCCTCCACTTT. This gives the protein CASSLGDRNNSPLHF.